This T cell receptor beta chain was captured by sequencing in a study of long-term antiretroviral therapy in people with HIV. Samples were assayed with immunoSEQ v3.0 at survey level. What sequencing targeted per sample was about 35,000-50,000 T-cell genomes. Repertoires were generated with immunoSEQ multiplex PCR, while TCRdb's copy carries only in-frame clones and drops some. The data contain roughly 27,000 clones, 85% of them singletons. Amounts of roughly 0.85-10 million cryopreserved PBMC were held in the samples before DNA extraction. Findings and caveats of the study: Diversity measured after ART increased yet remained under transplant donor controls. Within the repertoire, clones expanded before ART were dominant at all time points.

Note on this clone: The antigen remains undetermined.

The ends lost 4 bases at V and 7 bases at J; junction bases unmatched: 8. Germline V gene data show CDR1 as SGDLS and CDR2 as YYNGEE. CDR3 length: 14 amino acids. Source: unsorted PBMCs, taken 2.3 years after starting antiretroviral therapy. This chain connects TRBV9 to TRBJ2-1; 7 nucleotides agree with TRBD1. This receptor was identified in a man in his forties with HIV. The CDR3 coding sequence is TGTGCCAGCAGCCCGAACCCGACAGGGAATGAGCAGTTCTTC. This gives the protein CASSPNPTGNEQFF. The entire variable domain, with the rest obtained from reference TRBV9 and TRBJ2-1, is as follows: DSGVTQTPKHLITATGQRVTLRCSPRSGDLSVYWYQQSLDQGLQFLIQYYNGEERAKGNILERFSAQQFPDLHSELNLSSLELGDSALYFCASSPNPTGNEQFFGPGTRLTVL.